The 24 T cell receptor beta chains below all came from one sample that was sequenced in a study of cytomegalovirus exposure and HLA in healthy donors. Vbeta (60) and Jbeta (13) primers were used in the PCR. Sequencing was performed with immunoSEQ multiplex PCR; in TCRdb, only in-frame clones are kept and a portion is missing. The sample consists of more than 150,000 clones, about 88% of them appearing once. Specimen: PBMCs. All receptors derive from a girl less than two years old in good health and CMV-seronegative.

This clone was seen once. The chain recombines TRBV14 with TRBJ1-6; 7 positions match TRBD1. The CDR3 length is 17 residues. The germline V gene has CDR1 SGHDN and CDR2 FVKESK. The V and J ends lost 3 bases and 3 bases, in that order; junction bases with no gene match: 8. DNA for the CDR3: TGTGCCAGCAGCCACCCGCAGGGGGTGTACTATAATTCACCCCTCCACTTT. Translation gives CASSHPQGVYYNSPLHF.

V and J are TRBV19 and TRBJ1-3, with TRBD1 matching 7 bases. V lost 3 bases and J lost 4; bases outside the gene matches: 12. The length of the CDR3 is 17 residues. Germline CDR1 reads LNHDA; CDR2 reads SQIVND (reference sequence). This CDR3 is CASSIVLGQYGGNTIYF. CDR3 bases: TGTGCCAGTAGTATCGTTCTGGGACAGTATGGGGGAAACACCATATATTTT.

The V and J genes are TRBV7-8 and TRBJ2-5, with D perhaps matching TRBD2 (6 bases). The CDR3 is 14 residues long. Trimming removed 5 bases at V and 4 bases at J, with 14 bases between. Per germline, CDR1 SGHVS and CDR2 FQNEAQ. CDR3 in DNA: TGTGCCAGCAGCGACAAACCGGGACTAGAGACCCAGTACTTC. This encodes CASSDKPGLETQYF.

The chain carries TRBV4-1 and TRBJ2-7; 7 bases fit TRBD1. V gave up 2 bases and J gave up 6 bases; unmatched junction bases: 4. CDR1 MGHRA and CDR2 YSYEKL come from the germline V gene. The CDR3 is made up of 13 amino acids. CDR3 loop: CASSQRTGGEQYF. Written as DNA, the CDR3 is TGCGCCAGCAGCCAAAGGACAGGTGGCGAGCAGTACTTC.

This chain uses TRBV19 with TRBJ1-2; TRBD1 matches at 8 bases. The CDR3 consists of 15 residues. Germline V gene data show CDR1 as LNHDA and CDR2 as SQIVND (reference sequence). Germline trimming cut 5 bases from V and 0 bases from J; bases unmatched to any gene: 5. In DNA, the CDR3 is TGTGCCAGTAGTCTATCAGGGGGCGCTAACTATGGCTACACCTTC. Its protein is CASSLSGGANYGYTF.

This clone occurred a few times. CDR3 sequence (DNA): TGTGCCTGGAGTGTATTCAGGGCTGGAAACACCATATATTTT. Its protein is CAWSVFRAGNTIYF. The rearrangement joins TRBV30 to TRBJ1-3; a weak D match, TRBD1 (5 bases). CDR3 length: 14 residues. Deletions cut 0 bases from V and 2 bases from J, with 8 bases between. The V gene's germline CDR1 is GTSNPN and CDR2 SVGIG (reference sequence).

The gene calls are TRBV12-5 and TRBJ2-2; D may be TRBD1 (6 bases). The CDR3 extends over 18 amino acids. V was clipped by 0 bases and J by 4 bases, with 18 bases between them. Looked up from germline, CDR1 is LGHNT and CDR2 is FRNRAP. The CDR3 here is CASGLVLPTRGGTGELFF. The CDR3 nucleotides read TGTGCTAGTGGTTTGGTACTCCCTACTCGAGGGGGCACCGGGGAGCTGTTTTTT.

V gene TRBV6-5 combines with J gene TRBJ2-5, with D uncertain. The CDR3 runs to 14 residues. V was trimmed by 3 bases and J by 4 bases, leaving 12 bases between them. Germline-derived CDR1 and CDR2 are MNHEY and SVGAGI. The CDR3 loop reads CASSYSPTPETQYF. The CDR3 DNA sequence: TGTGCCAGCAGTTATTCCCCGACTCCAGAGACCCAGTACTTC.

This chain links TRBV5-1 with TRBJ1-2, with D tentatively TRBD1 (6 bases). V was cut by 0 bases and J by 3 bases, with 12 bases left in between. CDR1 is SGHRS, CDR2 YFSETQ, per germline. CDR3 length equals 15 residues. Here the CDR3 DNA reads TGCGCCAGCAGCTTGGTGGTGGCAGGGGACTATGGCTACACCTTC. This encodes CASSLVVAGDYGYTF.

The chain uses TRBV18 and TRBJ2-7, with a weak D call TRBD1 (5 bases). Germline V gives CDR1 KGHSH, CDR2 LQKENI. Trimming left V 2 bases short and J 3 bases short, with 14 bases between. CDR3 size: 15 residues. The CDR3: CASSPFAQDLYEQYF. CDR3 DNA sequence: TGTGCCAGCTCACCATTTGCACAGGACCTCTACGAGCAGTACTTC.

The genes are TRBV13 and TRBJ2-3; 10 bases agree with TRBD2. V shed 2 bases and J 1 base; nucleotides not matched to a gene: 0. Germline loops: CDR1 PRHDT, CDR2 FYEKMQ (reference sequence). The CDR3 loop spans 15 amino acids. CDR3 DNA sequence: TGTGCCAGCAGCTTACTAGCGGGAGGCACAGATACGCAGTATTTT. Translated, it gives CASSLLAGGTDTQYF.

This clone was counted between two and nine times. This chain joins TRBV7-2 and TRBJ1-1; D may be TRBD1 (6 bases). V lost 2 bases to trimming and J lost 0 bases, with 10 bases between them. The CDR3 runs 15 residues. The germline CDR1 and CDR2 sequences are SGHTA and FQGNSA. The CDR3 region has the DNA TGTGCCAGCAGCTTACCGGGGGGGCTGAACACTGAAGCTTTCTTT. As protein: CASSLPGGLNTEAFF.

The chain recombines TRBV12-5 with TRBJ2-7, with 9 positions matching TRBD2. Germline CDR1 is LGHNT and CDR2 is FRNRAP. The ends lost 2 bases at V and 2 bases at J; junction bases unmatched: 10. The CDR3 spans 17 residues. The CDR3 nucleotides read TGTGCTAGTGGTTTGAGGCTAGCGGGGCGCTTAACCTACGAGCAGTACTTC. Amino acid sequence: CASGLRLAGRLTYEQYF.

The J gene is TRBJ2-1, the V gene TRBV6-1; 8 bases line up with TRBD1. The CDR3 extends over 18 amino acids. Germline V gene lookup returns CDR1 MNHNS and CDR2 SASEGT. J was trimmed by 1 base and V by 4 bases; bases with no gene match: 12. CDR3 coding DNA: TGTGCCAGCAGTGCCGGACAGGGACCCCTTAAGTCCTACAATGAGCAGTTCTTC. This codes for CASSAGQGPLKSYNEQFF.

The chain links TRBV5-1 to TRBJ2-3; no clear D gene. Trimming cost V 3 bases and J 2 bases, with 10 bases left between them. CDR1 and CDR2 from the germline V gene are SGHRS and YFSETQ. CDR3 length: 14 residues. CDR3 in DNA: TGCGCCAGCAGCTCGATGCGCGACACAGATACGCAGTATTTT. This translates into CASSSMRDTDTQYF.

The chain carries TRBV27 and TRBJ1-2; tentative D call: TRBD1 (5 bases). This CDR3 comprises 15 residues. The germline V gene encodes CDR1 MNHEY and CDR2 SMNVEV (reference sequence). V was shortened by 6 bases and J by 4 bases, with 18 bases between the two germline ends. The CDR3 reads CASRPGPSPGYGYTF. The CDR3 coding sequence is TGTGCCAGCAGGCCAGGGCCGAGCCCAGGCTATGGCTACACCTTC.

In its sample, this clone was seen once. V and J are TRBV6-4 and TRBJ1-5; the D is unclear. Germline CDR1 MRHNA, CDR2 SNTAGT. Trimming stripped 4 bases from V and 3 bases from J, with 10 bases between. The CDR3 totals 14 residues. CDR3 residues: CASSAGHPNQPQHF. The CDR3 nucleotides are TGTGCCAGCAGTGCTGGGCACCCCAATCAGCCCCAGCATTTT.

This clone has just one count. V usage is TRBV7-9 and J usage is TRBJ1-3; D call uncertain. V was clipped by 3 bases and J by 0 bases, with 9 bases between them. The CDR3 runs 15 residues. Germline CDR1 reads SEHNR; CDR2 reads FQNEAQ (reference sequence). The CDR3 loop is CASSFARSSGNTIYF. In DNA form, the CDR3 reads TGTGCCAGCAGCTTTGCAAGGAGCTCTGGAAACACCATATATTTT. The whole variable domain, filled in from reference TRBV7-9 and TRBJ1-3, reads DTGVSQNPRHKITKRGQNVTFRCDPISEHNRLYWYRQTLGQGPEFLTYFQNEAQLEKSRLLSDRFSAERPKGSFSTLEIQRTEQGDSAMYLCASSFARSSGNTIYFGEGSWLTVV.

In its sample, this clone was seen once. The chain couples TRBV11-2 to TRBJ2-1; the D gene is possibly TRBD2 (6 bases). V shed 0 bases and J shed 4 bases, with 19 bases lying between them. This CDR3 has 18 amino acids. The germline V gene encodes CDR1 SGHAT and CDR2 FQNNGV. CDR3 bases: TGTGCCAGCAGCTTAGACGGGGTTCGGGCGGGAATTTACAATGAGCAGTTCTTC. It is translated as CASSLDGVRAGIYNEQFF.

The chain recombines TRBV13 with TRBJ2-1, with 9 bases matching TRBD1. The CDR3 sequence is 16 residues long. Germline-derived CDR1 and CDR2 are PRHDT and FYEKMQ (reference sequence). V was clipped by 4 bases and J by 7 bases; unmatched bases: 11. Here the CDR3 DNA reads TGTGCCAGCAGCTCCGCACAGGGGGCTGGAGGGAATGAGCAGTTCTTC. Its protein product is CASSSAQGAGGNEQFF. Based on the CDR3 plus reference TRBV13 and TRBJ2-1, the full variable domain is AAGVIQSPRHLIKEKRETATLKCYPIPRHDTVYWYQQGPGQDPQFLISFYEKMQSDKGSIPDRFSAQQFSDYHSELNMSSLELGDSALYFCASSSAQGAGGNEQFFGPGTRLTVL.

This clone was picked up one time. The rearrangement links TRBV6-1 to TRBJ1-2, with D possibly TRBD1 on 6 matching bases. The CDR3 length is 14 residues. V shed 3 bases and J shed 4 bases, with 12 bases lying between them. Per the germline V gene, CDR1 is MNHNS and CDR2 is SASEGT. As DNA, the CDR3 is TGTGCCAGCAGTGAGATAAGGGGGGGCTATGGCTACACCTTC. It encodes CASSEIRGGYGYTF.

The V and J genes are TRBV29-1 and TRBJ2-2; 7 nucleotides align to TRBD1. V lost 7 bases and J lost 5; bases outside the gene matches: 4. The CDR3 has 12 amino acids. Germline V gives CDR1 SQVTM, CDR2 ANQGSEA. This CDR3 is CSGRQGTGELFF. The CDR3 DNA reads TGCAGCGGGCGACAGGGAACCGGGGAGCTGTTTTTT.

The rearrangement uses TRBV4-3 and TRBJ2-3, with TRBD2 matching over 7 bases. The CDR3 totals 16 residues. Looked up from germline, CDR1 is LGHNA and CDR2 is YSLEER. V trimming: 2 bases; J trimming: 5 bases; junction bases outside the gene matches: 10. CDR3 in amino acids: CASSQYEGLGEDTQYF. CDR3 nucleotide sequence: TGCGCCAGCAGCCAATACGAAGGACTAGGTGAAGATACGCAGTATTTT.

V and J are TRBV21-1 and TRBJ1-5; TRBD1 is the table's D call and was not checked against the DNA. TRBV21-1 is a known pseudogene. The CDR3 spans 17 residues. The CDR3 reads CASSKAPGQRDNQPQHF. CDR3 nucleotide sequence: TGTGCCAGCAGCAAAGCCCCCGGACAGAGGGACAATCAGCCCCAGCATTTT.